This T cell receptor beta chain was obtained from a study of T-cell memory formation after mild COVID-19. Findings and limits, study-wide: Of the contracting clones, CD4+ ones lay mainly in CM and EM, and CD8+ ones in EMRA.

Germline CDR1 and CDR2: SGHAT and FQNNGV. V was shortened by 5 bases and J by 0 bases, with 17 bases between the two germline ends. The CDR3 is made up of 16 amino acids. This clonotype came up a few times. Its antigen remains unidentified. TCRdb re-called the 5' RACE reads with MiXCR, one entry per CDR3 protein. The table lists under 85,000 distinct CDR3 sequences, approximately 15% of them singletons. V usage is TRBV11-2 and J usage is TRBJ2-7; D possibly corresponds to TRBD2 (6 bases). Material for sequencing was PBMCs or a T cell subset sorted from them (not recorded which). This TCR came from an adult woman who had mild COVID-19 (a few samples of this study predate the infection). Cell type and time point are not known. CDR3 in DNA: TGTGCCAGCAGCGACCCCGGAGGAGGGAGCTCCTACGAGCAGTACTTC. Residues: CASSDPGGGSSYEQYF.